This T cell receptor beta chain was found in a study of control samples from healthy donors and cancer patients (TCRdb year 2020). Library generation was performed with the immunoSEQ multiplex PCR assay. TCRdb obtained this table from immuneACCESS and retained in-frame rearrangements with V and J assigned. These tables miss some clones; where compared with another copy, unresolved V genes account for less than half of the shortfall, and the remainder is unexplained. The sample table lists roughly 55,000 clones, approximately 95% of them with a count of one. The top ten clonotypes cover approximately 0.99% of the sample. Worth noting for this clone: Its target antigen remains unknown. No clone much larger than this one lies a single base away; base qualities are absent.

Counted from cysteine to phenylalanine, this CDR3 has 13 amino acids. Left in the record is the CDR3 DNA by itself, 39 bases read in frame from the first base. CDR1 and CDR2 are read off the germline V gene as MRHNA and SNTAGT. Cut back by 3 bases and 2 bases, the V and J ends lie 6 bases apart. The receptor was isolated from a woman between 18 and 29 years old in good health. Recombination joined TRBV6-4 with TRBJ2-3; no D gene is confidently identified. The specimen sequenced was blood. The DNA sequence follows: TGTGCCAGCAGTGATCATCCCACAGATACGCAGTATTTT. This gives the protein CASSDHPTDTQYF.